A selection of T cell receptor beta chains follows, all from one sample in a study of T-cell reconstitution after alpha-beta-depleted transplantation in children. MiXCR, applied by TCRdb to the PCR reads, yields one record per CDR3 protein. The repertoire holds about 420,000 distinct CDR3 sequences, 15% to 20% seen once, with approximately 28% in the top ten. Specimen: PBMCs, mostly from graft donor cells, collected 360 days after TCRalphabeta/CD19-depleted stem cell transplant. The receptors shown here come from a boy in the first two years of life who had a stem cell transplant for Wiskott-Aldrich syndrome, so the T cells may come from the graft donor. Each CDR3 is given with its conserved first and last residue. D genes are given only for firm matches. The size entry is marked missing in some rows and otherwise reads once, few, many or a size class.

CDR3 length	J gene	clone size	V gene	D gene	CDR3 DNA	CDR3 protein
16	TRBJ2-2	few	TRBV30	NA	TGTGCCTGGAGTGATAAAAACTGGGCGACCACCGGGGAGCTGTTTTTT	CAWSDKNWATTGELFF
13	TRBJ2-5	few	TRBV4-1	TRBD1	TGCGCCAGCAGGGACAGGGCTGAAGAGACCCAGTACTTC	CASRDRAEETQYF
16	TRBJ2-7	NA	TRBV28	TRBD1	TGTGCCACCAATCCTACCGGGGACAGGAGATACTACGAGCAGTACTTC	CATNPTGDRRYYEQYF
13	TRBJ2-1	NA	TRBV6-1	NA	TGTGCCAGCAGCTTCGGACAGCACAATGAGCAGTTCTTC	CASSFGQHNEQFF
17	TRBJ2-2	NA	TRBV4-3	NA	TGCGCCAGCAGCCAAGAAGGGCAGGGCAAAAACACCGGGGAGCTGTTTTTT	CASSQEGQGKNTGELFF
13	TRBJ2-7	few	TRBV30	TRBD1	TGTGCCTGGAGTGTTGACAGGGGGTACGAGCAGTACTTC	CAWSVDRGYEQYF
14	TRBJ2-1	NA	TRBV30	TRBD2	TGTGCCTGGAGTGTTGGCGGGAGGATCAATGAGCAGTTCTTC	CAWSVGGRINEQFF
15	TRBJ1-2	few	TRBV2	TRBD1	TGTGCCAGCAGTGGGGACAGGGGGCAGGACTATGGCTACACCTTC	CASSGDRGQDYGYTF
14	TRBJ2-3	NA	TRBV20-1	TRBD1	TGCAGTGCTAGATACAGGGGGAAGGGGGATACGCAGTATTTT	CSARYRGKGDTQYF
14	TRBJ2-7	NA	TRBV3-1	NA	TGTGCCAGCAGCCTTGGACAGCTCTCCTACGAGCAGTACTTC	CASSLGQLSYEQYF
16	TRBJ1-2	few	TRBV21-1	NA	TGTGCCAGCAGCATCTGTTCCTTACAGGGGGACTATGGCTACACCTTC	CASSICSLQGDYGYTF
13	TRBJ2-5	NA	TRBV29-1	TRBD2	TGCAGCGTCGCGAGCGGGGGCGGCGAGACCCAGTACTTC	CSVASGGGETQYF
16	TRBJ1-2	NA	TRBV4-3	NA	TGCGCCAGCAGCCAAGACCCCGGGGTCAGAACGTATGGCTACACCTTC	CASSQDPGVRTYGYTF
14	TRBJ1-4	NA	TRBV6-5	TRBD1	TGTGCCAGCAGTTACTGGACAGGGGACGAAAAACTGTTTTTT	CASSYWTGDEKLFF
12	TRBJ2-7	NA	TRBV30	NA	TGTGCCTGGAGTAAATCCGTCGGGGTTGAGTACTTC	CAWSKSVGVEYF
17	TRBJ2-1	NA	TRBV6-5	NA	TGTGCCAGCAGTTACTCCCGGCCCTCCAGGGAGTACAATGAGCAGTTCTTC	CASSYSRPSREYNEQFF
18	TRBJ2-3	NA	TRBV4-1	NA	TGCGCCAGCAGCCAAGGGGTAGGTCTCCTGGGGCAGACAGATACGCAGTATTTT	CASSQGVGLLGQTDTQYF
14	TRBJ2-7	few	TRBV4-3	NA	TGCGCCAGCAGCCAAGGGTTACAGGGCTACGAGCAGTACTTC	CASSQGLQGYEQYF
14	TRBJ2-1	NA	TRBV5-1	TRBD1	TGCGCCAGCAGCTCCTACAGGGGATCCAATGAGCAGTTCTTC	CASSSYRGSNEQFF
15	TRBJ2-3	NA	TRBV4-2	NA	TGTGCCAGCAGACAAGGTTGGCGGGAAGCGAATACGCAGTATTTT	CASRQGWREANTQYF
14	TRBJ2-5	NA	TRBV5-1	NA	TGCGCCAGCAGCCCGGGGACCGACGTGGAGACCCAGTACTTC	CASSPGTDVETQYF
16	TRBJ2-7	few	TRBV4-1	TRBD1	TGCGCCAGCAGCCGCGACAGGGGTTCCTACACCTACGAGCAGTACTTC	CASSRDRGSYTYEQYF
15	TRBJ2-5	NA	TRBV7-9	NA	TGTGCCAGCAGCTACCGGGACTCGTACCAAGAGACCCAGTACTTC	CASSYRDSYQETQYF
18	TRBJ2-6	NA	TRBV5-1	TRBD1	TGCGCCAGCAGCTGGTGGACAGGGCAAGCTTCTGGGGCCAACGTCCTGACTTTC	CASSWWTGQASGANVLTF
14	TRBJ2-7	few	TRBV18	NA	TGTGCCAGCTCACCCGGACTCGCTCCTTACGAGCAGTACTTC	CASSPGLAPYEQYF
18	TRBJ2-6	NA	TRBV4-3	NA	TGCGCCAGCAGCCAATTTGACTTATCCCGCTCTGGGGCCAACGTCCTGACTTTC	CASSQFDLSRSGANVLTF
13	TRBJ2-2	many	TRBV12-3/TRBV12-4	NA	TGTGCCAGCAGTCCCGTTGTCACCGGGGAGCTGTTTTTT	CASSPVVTGELFF
16	TRBJ2-1	once	TRBV24-1	TRBD2	TGTGCCACCAGTGAGGATTCTAGCGGGGGTTACAATGAGCAGTTCTTC	CATSEDSSGGYNEQFF
14	TRBJ2-1	NA	TRBV4-3	TRBD2	TGCGCCAGCAGCGAGCGGGGTTTTTACAATGAGCAGTTCTTC	CASSERGFYNEQFF
15	TRBJ2-1	NA	TRBV4-2	TRBD2	TGTGCCAGCACCCTGTCGGGACTAGCGGGGTACGAGCAGTTCTTC	CASTLSGLAGYEQFF
14	TRBJ2-5	NA	TRBV15	NA	TGTGCCACCAGCAGAGAATGGGGCGGGGAGACCCAGTACTTC	CATSREWGGETQYF
13	TRBJ2-7	NA	TRBV20-1	TRBD1	TGCAGTGCTCTGGGGACAGAGTCCTACGAGCAGTACTTC	CSALGTESYEQYF
18	TRBJ2-1	few	TRBV4-3	NA	TGCGCCAGCAGCCAAGAACGCTTCCCTAGACGCTCCTACAATGAGCAGTTCTTC	CASSQERFPRRSYNEQFF
15	TRBJ2-6	NA	TRBV5-1	NA	TGCGCCAGCACCAGTCCAGGGACTGGGGCCAACGTCCTGACTTTC	CASTSPGTGANVLTF
15	TRBJ2-7	NA	TRBV7-8	TRBD1	TGTGCCAGCAGCCAACAATGGACAGGGTCGGCCGAGCAGTACTTC	CASSQQWTGSAEQYF
12	TRBJ2-3	few	TRBV20-1	NA	TGCAGGGCGGGACGGACGAAGGATACGCAGTATTTT	CRAGRTKDTQYF